This paragraph reports one T cell receptor (beta chain). What it binds is unknown. The junction differs from germline at one of its ends, possibly a read error. The data originate from a study of OX40 agonist ivuxolimab in advanced cancers. Study-wide background: The study gave patients intravenous ivuxolimab at 0.01 to 10 mg/kg every 2 weeks. Patients treated during dose escalation were battling hepatocellular carcinoma, melanoma, renal cell or head and neck cancer.

The CDR3 covers 15 residues. The germline V gene encodes CDR1 MNHNS and CDR2 SASEGT. Sequencing used immunoSEQ multiplex PCR; TCRdb keeps in-frame clones, though not all of them. Of around 60,000 clones detected, about four fifths appear once; the ten largest clones hold approximately 2%. Study outcomes and limitations: Among the least clonally expanded were partial responders at 0.1-3.0 mg/kg. Expanded clones tended on average to be more numerous among CD8+ T cells than CD4+.

The TCR comes from an adult with an advanced solid tumor such as melanoma, head and neck, liver or kidney cancer. Sequenced material: CD4+ or CD8+ T cells sorted from blood, taken in a trial of the OX40 agonist ivuxolimab. The rearrangement links TRBV6-1 to TRBJ2-2; 8 bases fit TRBD2. This CDR3 is CASTEAGAYAGELFF. As DNA, the CDR3 is TGTGCCAGCACTGAAGCGGGAGCATACGCCGGGGAGCTGTTTTTT.